This T cell receptor beta chain was profiled in a study of vaccination and CD4 T cells after COVID-19. Turning to the study itself: Two Hispanic individuals were among six male and four female convalescent patients.

With regard to this clonotype: What it binds is unknown.

The CDR3 has 16 residues. The J segment lost 6 bases and the V segment lost 8 bases, leaving 17 bases of the junction unmatched. Each CDR3 protein gets one entry after TCRdb re-called the PCR reads with MiXCR. The repertoire consists of 15,000 to 20,000 distinct CDR3 sequences, with approximately 65% occurring once and the leading ten covering 1%. Broader study findings: A median of 86.3% of reactive clones, in convalescent patients, became evident only post-vaccination.

The chain couples TRBV5-3 to TRBJ2-3; 8 nucleotides line up with TRBD1. TRBV5-3 is designated an ORF whose function remains uncertain. This TCR was recovered from a human donor who had recovered from COVID-19. The material was CD4+ T cells from blood, obtained before SARS-CoV-2 vaccination. The CDR3 spells CASRLTTGAGLDTQYF. The CDR3 region has the DNA TGTGCCAGCAGACTAACGACAGGGGCCGGCTTGGATACGCAGTATTTT.